The clone carrying this T cell receptor beta chain was seen a few times. TCRdb ran MiXCR on the RT-PCR reads and lists one entry per CDR3 protein. The sample lists over 350,000 distinct CDR3 sequences, more than 15% occurring once. This entry belongs to a study of patients and donors after allogeneic stem cell transplantation. This CDR3 is 15 amino acids long. Trimming at V came to 3 bases and at J to 7 bases, leaving 10 bases not matched to a gene. Germline V gene sequence: CDR1 LNHDA, CDR2 SQIVND (reference sequence). The J gene is TRBJ1-2, the V gene TRBV19; TRBD1 matches at 8 bases. The clonotype comes from a human donor who was either an allogeneic HSCT recipient or a stem cell or donor lymphocyte infusion donor (not recorded which). It is not recorded whose cells these are; they may come from a transplant donor. The sequenced sample consisted of blood, either unsorted or a sorted T cell fraction (not recorded which). CDR3 sequence reads: CASSIPGQGVLGYTF. The CDR3 DNA reads as TGTGCCAGTAGTATTCCTGGACAGGGTGTTCTTGGCTACACCTTC.